Below are 24 T cell receptor beta chains sequenced from a single sample in a study of neoadjuvant nivolumab and ipilimumab in lung cancer. Sequenced by immunoSEQ multiplex PCR; TCRdb stores in-frame clones only, minus some. The repertoire holds 30,000 to 45,000 clones, approximately 92% seen once, with approximately 3.3% in the top ten. The specimen was peripheral blood, collected before neoadjuvant nivolumab, alone or with ipilimumab. The source of these receptors is an adult with non-small cell lung cancer.

The chain combines TRBV14 with TRBJ1-3, with D perhaps TRBD1 (5 bases). Germline V lookup: CDR1 SGHDN, CDR2 FVKESK. V lost 4 bases, J lost 0 bases, and 10 bases lay in between. The CDR3 runs 15 residues. In nucleotides, the CDR3 is TGTGCCAGCAGCCCAGACAGTGACTCTGGAAACACCATATATTTT. Its translation is CASSPDSDSGNTIYF.

The V and J genes are TRBV7-9 and TRBJ2-7; D is uncertain. The germline V and J ends were trimmed by 0 bases and 4 bases, with 10 bases remaining between them. Germline V gives CDR1 SEHNR, CDR2 FQNEAQ (reference sequence). The CDR3 is 14 residues long. Here the CDR3 DNA reads TGTGCCAGCAGCTTAGCTGGTACCGATTACGAGCAGTACTTC. Encoded protein: CASSLAGTDYEQYF.

J is TRBJ1-4 and V is TRBV5-1; 7 bases are shared with TRBD1. V lost 4 bases to trimming and J lost 8 bases; unmatched junction nucleotides: 11. The CDR3 is 15 residues long. The V gene's germline CDR1 is SGHRS and CDR2 YFSETQ. The CDR3 DNA reads as TGCGCCAGCAGCCCTGAGGGGGCTCAGCGGGAAAAACTGTTTTTT. This encodes CASSPEGAQREKLFF. Full variable domain (rest looked up from reference TRBV5-1 and TRBJ1-4): KAGVTQTPRYLIKTRGQQVTLSCSPISGHRSVSWYQQTPGQGLQFLFEYFSETQRNKGNFPGRFSGRQFSNSRSEMNVSTLELGDSALYLCASSPEGAQREKLFFGSGTQLSVL.

This clone was recorded once. The chain joins TRBV6-5 to TRBJ1-1, with unresolved D. Germline CDR1 MNHEY, CDR2 SVGAGI. V lost 0 bases and J 4 bases, leaving 15 bases between the germline ends. This CDR3 is 16 amino acids long. The CDR3 bases are TGTGCCAGCAGTTACTCACGGGTCATGACCGGCACTGAAGCTTTCTTT. It yields the protein CASSYSRVMTGTEAFF.

The chain joins TRBV30 to TRBJ2-3; D possibly corresponds to TRBD1 (7 bases). The V and J ends lost 2 bases and 5 bases respectively, with 11 bases between them. Germline V gene data show CDR1 as GTSNPN and CDR2 as SVGIG (reference sequence). The CDR3 is made up of 13 amino acids. The CDR3 nucleotides are TGTGCCTGGAGTAGACAGGGAGGAGATACGCAGTATTTT. It specifies CAWSRQGGDTQYF.

This clone was found once. The DNA of the CDR3 is TGCGCCAGCAGCTTGGGGACGCGGAGAAATGAGCAGTTCTTC. Translation gives CASSLGTRRNEQFF. The chain is built from TRBV5-1 and TRBJ2-1; no clear D gene. The CDR3 runs 14 residues. V was trimmed by 0 bases and J by 7 bases, leaving 11 bases between them. Germline V gene sequence: CDR1 SGHRS, CDR2 YFSETQ.

The chain joins TRBV7-2 to TRBJ1-3; no clear D gene. The CDR3 length is 14 residues. The V end was cut by 1 base, the J end by 3 bases, with 7 bases between. Germline CDR1 is SGHTA and CDR2 is FQGNSA. This CDR3 reads CASSLGSGGNTIYF. In DNA form, the CDR3 reads TGTGCCAGCAGCTTAGGCAGTGGTGGAAACACCATATATTTT.

This chain connects TRBV11-2 to TRBJ2-7; TRBD2 is a possible D gene (5 bases). V was pared by 3 bases and J by 2 bases, with 11 bases between. Germline CDR1 and CDR2: SGHAT and FQNNGV. The CDR3 contains 14 residues. Here the CDR3 reads CASSLTLVTYEQYF. CDR3 nucleotide sequence: TGTGCCAGCAGCTTGACACTAGTGACCTACGAGCAGTACTTC. Full variable domain (rest looked up from reference TRBV11-2 and TRBJ2-7): EAGVAQSPRYKIIEKRQSVAFWCNPISGHATLYWYQQILGQGPKLLIQFQNNGVVDDSQLPKDRFSAERLKGVDSTLKIQPAKLEDSAVYLCASSLTLVTYEQYFGPGTRLTVT.

The V gene is TRBV28, the J gene TRBJ2-1; TRBD2 agrees at 7 bases. Trimming took 4 bases from V and 8 from J; bases not matched to a gene: 11. Germline CDR1 reads MDHEN; CDR2 reads SYDVKM. This CDR3 comprises 15 residues. The CDR3 sequence is CASSSGGGPLDEQFF. Written as DNA, the CDR3 is TGTGCCAGCAGTTCGGGGGGAGGGCCTCTGGATGAGCAGTTCTTC.

The chain combines TRBV5-3 with TRBJ2-7; D unclear. TRBV5-3 counts as an open reading frame of uncertain function. The CDR3 has 11 amino acids. V was clipped by 10 bases and J by 3 bases, with 11 bases between them. The CDR3 coding sequence is TGTGCCTCCAAGGGCAACTACGAGCAGTACTTC. This encodes CASKGNYEQYF.

The chain employs TRBV10-3 and TRBJ2-3; maybe TRBD1 (5 bases). V was clipped by 10 bases and J by 1 base, with 15 bases between them. Per germline, CDR1 ENHRY and CDR2 SYGVKD. The CDR3 is 14 amino acids. As DNA, the CDR3 is TGTGCCAACGCCTTAGGGGAAGGCACAGATACGCAGTATTTT. It is translated as CANALGEGTDTQYF.

CDR3 DNA: TGTGCCAGCAGTGAATCAGGGAAACCCAATCAGCCCCAGCATTTT. Translation gives CASSESGKPNQPQHF. This sequence joins TRBV2 and TRBJ1-5; possible D gene TRBD1, 5 bases. CDR1 SNHLY and CDR2 FYNNEI come from the germline V gene. The CDR3 has 15 residues. Trimming removed 2 bases from V and 3 bases from J, with 11 bases in between.

This chain joins TRBV5-1 and TRBJ2-2; no definite D call. CDR3 length: 13 amino acids. In germline, CDR1 is SGHRS, CDR2 YFSETQ. Trimming took off 0 bases at V and 4 bases at J, with 4 bases between the two ends. The CDR3 DNA sequence: TGCGCCAGCAGCTTGGTTCGCACCGGGGAGCTGTTTTTT. Encoded protein: CASSLVRTGELFF.

This sequence joins TRBV7-8 and TRBJ2-3; D is unclear. The CDR3 runs to 12 residues. V was pared by 5 bases and J by 0 bases, with 3 bases between. Germline values: CDR1 SGHVS, CDR2 FQNEAQ. The CDR3 loop is CASSQSTDTQYF. In nucleotides, the CDR3 is TGTGCCAGCAGCCAGAGCACAGATACGCAGTATTTT.

J is TRBJ2-7 and V is TRBV27, with D unclear. Germline assignment: CDR1 MNHEY and CDR2 SMNVEV (reference sequence). V lost 5 bases to trimming and J lost 5 bases, with 22 bases between them. The CDR3 is made up of 16 amino acids. CDR3 nucleotide sequence: TGTGCCAGCAGTCCTGGGCCAACTTGGACCCTTGACGAGCAGTACTTC. Encoded protein: CASSPGPTWTLDEQYF.

The V and J genes are TRBV27 and TRBJ2-5, with 7 bases lining up with TRBD2. Germline assignment: CDR1 MNHEY and CDR2 SMNVEV (reference sequence). V lost 7 bases, J lost 5 bases, and 10 bases stayed unmatched. The CDR3 loop spans 14 amino acids. In DNA, the CDR3 is TGTGCCAGCATTTTCCGGGAGGAACGGGAGACCCAGTACTTC. Protein product: CASIFREERETQYF.

The chain has TRBV4-1 and TRBJ1-1; D is unresolved. Trimming pared 0 bases from V and 6 bases from J, leaving 8 bases between. There are 13 residues in the CDR3. The germline V gene encodes CDR1 MGHRA and CDR2 YSYEKL. Here the CDR3 reads CASSQEWTAEAFF. The CDR3 DNA reads TGCGCCAGCAGCCAAGAATGGACCGCTGAAGCTTTCTTT.

The gene calls are TRBV18 and TRBJ2-7; D may be TRBD1 (6 bases). The CDR3 is 18 residues long. The V end lost 2 bases, the J end lost 0 bases, and 20 bases lay between the germline ends. CDR1 KGHSH and CDR2 LQKENI come from the germline V gene. DNA of the CDR3: TGTGCCAGCTCACCAACACAGGTTTTAAGGGGGAACTCCTACGAGCAGTACTTC. Its protein is CASSPTQVLRGNSYEQYF.

The chain uses TRBV20-1 and TRBJ2-5; D is undetermined. There are 11 residues in the CDR3. In germline, CDR1 is DFQATT, CDR2 SNEGSKA (reference sequence). CDR3 amino acids: CSPGPGETQYF. For the CDR3, the DNA is TGCAGCCCAGGTCCCGGGGAGACCCAGTACTTC.

J is TRBJ2-5 and V is TRBV5-1; possible D gene TRBD1, 6 bases. This CDR3 contains 15 residues. Germline assignment: CDR1 SGHRS and CDR2 YFSETQ. V shed 0 bases and J shed 1 base, with 10 bases lying between them. This CDR3 reads CASSLVGTLQETQYF. CDR3 DNA: TGCGCCAGCAGCTTGGTCGGGACACTCCAAGAGACCCAGTACTTC.

The chain has TRBV7-2 and TRBJ2-1; D is uncertain. V gave up 0 bases and J gave up 6 bases, with 3 bases separating them. CDR1 SGHTA and CDR2 FQGNSA come from the germline V gene. CDR3 length: 12 residues. In DNA, the CDR3 is TGTGCCAGCAGCTTAGCGTCCAATGAGCAGTTCTTC. It encodes CASSLASNEQFF.

The chain has TRBV5-1 and TRBJ1-1; D possibly corresponds to TRBD1 (5 bases). V was clipped by 3 bases and J by 4 bases, with 28 bases between them. The CDR3 is 19 residues long. CDR1 and CDR2 (germline): SGHRS, YFSETQ. CDR3 nucleotide sequence: TGCGCCAGCAGCTCCCCCCGACAAAGGGGTTCCTCGGAAGTCACTGAAGCTTTCTTT. It translates to CASSSPRQRGSSEVTEAFF.

The J gene is TRBJ1-5, the V gene TRBV19; the D gene is possibly TRBD1 (6 bases). Trimming took off 2 bases at V and 0 bases at J, with 11 bases between the two ends. The CDR3 covers 16 residues. CDR1 and CDR2 (germline): LNHDA, SQIVND (reference sequence). DNA of the CDR3: TGTGCCAGTAGTATAATCGGGGGGCATAGCAATCAGCCCCAGCATTTT. Its translation: CASSIIGGHSNQPQHF.

The rearrangement uses TRBV9 and TRBJ2-7; TRBD2 matches at 10 bases. V trimming: 7 bases; J trimming: 0 bases; junction bases outside the gene matches: 1. Germline loops: CDR1 SGDLS, CDR2 YYNGEE. This CDR3 is built from 13 residues. CDR3 DNA: TGTGCCAGCGCTAGCGGGAGCTCCTACGAGCAGTACTTC. Amino acids: CASASGSSYEQYF.